This T cell receptor beta chain came from a study of technical replicates of blood from a handful of donors. CDR3 length: 15 amino acids. Germline-derived CDR1 and CDR2 are SNHLY and FYNNEI. Trimming removed 2 bases from V and 3 bases from J; junction bases left unmatched: 4. Sequencing used immunoSEQ multiplex PCR; TCRdb keeps in-frame clones, though not all of them. This sample has tens of thousands of clones; around 90% occur once, and the top ten carry 0.27%. The clonotype comes from a human donor in good health. Sequenced material: T cells isolated from PBMCs. The V call is TRBV2, the J call TRBJ2-3; 8 bases are a match to TRBD2. The CDR3, as DNA: TGTGCCAGCAGTGAATATAAGCGGGGGACAGATACGCAGTATTTT. Amino acids: CASSEYKRGTDTQYF.